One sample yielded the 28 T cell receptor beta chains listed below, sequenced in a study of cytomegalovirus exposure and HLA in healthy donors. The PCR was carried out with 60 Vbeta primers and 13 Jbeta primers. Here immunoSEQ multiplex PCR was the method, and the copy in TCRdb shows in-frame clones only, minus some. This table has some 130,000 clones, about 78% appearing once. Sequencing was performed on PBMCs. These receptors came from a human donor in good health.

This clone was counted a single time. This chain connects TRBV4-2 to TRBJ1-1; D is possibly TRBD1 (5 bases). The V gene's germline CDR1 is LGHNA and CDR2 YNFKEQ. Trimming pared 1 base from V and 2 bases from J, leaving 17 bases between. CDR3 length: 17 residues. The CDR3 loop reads CASSQAGRGSLNTEAFF. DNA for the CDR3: TGTGCCAGCAGCCAAGCGGGGCGGGGCTCCCTAAACACTGAAGCTTTCTTT.

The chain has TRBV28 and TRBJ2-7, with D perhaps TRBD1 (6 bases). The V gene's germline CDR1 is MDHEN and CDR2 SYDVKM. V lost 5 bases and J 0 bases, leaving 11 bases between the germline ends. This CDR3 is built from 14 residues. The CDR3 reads CASSRGTPSYEQYF. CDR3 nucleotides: TGTGCCAGCAGTCGTGGGACACCCTCCTACGAGCAGTACTTC.

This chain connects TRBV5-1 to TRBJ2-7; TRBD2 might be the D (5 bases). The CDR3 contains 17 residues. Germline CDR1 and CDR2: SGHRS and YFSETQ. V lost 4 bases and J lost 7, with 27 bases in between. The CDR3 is CASSLEDPPVVRLEQYF. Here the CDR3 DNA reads TGCGCCAGCAGCCTTGAGGACCCCCCGGTTGTCAGACTAGAGCAGTACTTC.

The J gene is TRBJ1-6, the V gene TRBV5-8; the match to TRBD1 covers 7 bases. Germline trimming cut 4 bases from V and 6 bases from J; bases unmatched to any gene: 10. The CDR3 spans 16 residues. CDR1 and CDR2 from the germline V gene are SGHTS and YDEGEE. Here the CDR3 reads CASSTTGNVLNSPLHF. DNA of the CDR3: TGTGCCAGCAGCACGACAGGGAATGTGCTTAATTCACCCCTCCACTTT. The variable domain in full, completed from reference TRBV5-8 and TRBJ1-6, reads EAGVTQSPTHLIKTRGQQATLRCSPISGHTSVYWYQQALGLGLQFLLWYDEGEERNRGNFPPRFSGRQFPNYSSELNVNALELEDSALYLCASSTTGNVLNSPLHFGNGTRLTVT.

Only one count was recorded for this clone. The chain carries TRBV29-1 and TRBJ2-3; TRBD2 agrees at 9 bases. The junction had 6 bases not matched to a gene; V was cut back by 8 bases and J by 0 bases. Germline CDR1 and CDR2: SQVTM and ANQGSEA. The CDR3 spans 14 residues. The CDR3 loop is CSIRLAVSTDTQYF. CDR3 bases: TGCAGCATAAGACTAGCGGTTAGCACAGATACGCAGTATTTT.

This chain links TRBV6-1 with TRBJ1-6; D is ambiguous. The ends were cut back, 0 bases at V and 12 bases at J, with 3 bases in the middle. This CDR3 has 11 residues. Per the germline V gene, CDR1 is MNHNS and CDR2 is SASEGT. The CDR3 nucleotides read TGTGCCAGCAGTGAAGCCAGACCCCTCCACTTT. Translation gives CASSEARPLHF.

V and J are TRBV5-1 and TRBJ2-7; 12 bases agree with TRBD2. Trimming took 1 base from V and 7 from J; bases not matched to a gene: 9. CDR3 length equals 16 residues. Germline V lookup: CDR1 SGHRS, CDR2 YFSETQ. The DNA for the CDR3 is TGCGCCAGCAGCTTGCCCCTAGCGGGAGGGCCCCGGGAGCAGTACTTC. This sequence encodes CASSLPLAGGPREQYF. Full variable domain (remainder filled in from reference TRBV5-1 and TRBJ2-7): KAGVTQTPRYLIKTRGQQVTLSCSPISGHRSVSWYQQTPGQGLQFLFEYFSETQRNKGNFPGRFSGRQFSNSRSEMNVSTLELGDSALYLCASSLPLAGGPREQYFGPGTRLTVT.

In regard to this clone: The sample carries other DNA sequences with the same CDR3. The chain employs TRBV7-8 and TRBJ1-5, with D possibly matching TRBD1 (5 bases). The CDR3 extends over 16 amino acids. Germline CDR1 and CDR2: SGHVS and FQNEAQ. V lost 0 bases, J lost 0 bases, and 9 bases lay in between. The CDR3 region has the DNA TGTGCCAGCAGCTTAGCCCCGACAGATAGCAATCAGCCCCAGCATTTT. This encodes CASSLAPTDSNQPQHF.

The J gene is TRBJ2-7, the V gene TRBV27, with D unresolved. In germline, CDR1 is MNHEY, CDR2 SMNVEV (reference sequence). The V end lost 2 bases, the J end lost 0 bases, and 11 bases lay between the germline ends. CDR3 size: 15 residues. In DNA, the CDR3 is TGTGCCAGCAGTTTACCGAGCTTGAGCTCCTACGAGCAGTACTTC. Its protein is CASSLPSLSSYEQYF.

The DNA for the CDR3 is TGTGCCAGCAGCGCGGGCCAGCGGCTCACAGATACGCAGTATTTT. The encoded protein is CASSAGQRLTDTQYF. The rearrangement links TRBV9 to TRBJ2-3, with TRBD2 as a possible D gene (5 bases). The CDR3 consists of 15 residues. Germline V gene sequence: CDR1 SGDLS, CDR2 YYNGEE. The V gene lost 3 bases and the J gene lost 2 bases, with 13 bases spanning the gap. Full variable domain (rest looked up from reference TRBV9 and TRBJ2-3): DSGVTQTPKHLITATGQRVTLRCSPRSGDLSVYWYQQSLDQGLQFLIQYYNGEERAKGNILERFSAQQFPDLHSELNLSSLELGDSALYFCASSAGQRLTDTQYFGPGTRLTVL.

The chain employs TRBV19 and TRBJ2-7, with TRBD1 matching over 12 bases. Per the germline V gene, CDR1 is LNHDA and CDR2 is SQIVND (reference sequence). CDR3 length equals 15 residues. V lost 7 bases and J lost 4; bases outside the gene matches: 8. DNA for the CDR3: TGTGCCAGTAAGATGGTGGGACAGGGGGCTTACGAGCAGTACTTC. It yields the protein CASKMVGQGAYEQYF.

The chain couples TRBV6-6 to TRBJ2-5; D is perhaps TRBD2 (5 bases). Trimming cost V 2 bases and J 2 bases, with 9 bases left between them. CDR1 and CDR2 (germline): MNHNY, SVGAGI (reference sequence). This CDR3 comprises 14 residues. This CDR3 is CASSYSRLQETQYF. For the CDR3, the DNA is TGTGCCAGCAGTTACAGCCGACTACAAGAGACCCAGTACTTC.

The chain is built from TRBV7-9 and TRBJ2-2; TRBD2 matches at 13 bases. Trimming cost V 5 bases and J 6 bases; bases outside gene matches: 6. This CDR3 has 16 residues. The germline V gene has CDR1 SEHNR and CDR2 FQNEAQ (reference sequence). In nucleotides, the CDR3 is TGTGCCAGCAGCCCCAGGACTAGCGGGAGCGCCGGGGAGCTGTTTTTT. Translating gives CASSPRTSGSAGELFF.

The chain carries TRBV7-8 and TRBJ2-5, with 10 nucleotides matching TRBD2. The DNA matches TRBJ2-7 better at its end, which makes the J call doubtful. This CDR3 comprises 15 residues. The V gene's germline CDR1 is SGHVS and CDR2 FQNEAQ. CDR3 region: CASSLGLAGAYEQYF. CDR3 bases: TGTGCCAGCAGCTTGGGTCTAGCGGGAGCCTACGAGCAGTACTTC.

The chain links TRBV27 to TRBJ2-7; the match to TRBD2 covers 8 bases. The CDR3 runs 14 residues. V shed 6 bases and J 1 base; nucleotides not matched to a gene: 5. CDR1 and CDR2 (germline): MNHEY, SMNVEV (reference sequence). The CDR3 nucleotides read TGTGCCAGCAGCTCCATAGCGGGATCCTACGAGCAGTACTTC. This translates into CASSSIAGSYEQYF.

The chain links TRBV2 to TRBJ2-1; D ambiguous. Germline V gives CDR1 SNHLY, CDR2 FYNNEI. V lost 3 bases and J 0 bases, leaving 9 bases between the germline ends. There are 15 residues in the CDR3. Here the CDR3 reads CASSDGRSSYNEQFF. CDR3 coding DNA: TGTGCCAGCAGTGACGGAAGGAGCTCCTACAATGAGCAGTTCTTC.

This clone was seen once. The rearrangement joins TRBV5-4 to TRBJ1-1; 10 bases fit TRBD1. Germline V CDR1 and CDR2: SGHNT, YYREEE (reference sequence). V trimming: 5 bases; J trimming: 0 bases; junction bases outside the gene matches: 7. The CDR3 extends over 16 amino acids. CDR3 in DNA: TGTGCCAGCAGAAGGGGACAGGGGCCCATGAACACTGAAGCTTTCTTT. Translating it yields CASRRGQGPMNTEAFF.

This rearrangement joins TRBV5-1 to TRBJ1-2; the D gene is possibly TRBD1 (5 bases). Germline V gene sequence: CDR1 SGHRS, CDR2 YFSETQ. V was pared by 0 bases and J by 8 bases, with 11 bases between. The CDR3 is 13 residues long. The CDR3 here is CASSLAGLSGYTF. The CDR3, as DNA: TGCGCCAGCAGCTTGGCAGGGTTGAGCGGCTACACCTTC.

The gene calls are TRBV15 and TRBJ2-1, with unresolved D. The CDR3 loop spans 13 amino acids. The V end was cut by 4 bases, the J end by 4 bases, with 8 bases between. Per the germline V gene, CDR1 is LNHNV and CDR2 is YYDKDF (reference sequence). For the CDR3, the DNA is TGTGCCACCAGCACTGGCAGGTACAATGAGCAGTTCTTC. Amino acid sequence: CATSTGRYNEQFF.

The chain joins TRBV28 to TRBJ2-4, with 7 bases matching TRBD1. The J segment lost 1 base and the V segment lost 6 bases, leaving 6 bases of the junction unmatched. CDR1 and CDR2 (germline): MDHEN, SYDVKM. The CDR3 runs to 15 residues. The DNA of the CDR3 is TGTGCCAGCAGCACACAGGGGTACGCCAAAAACATTCAGTACTTC. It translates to CASSTQGYAKNIQYF. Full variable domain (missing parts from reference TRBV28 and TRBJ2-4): DVKVTQSSRYLVKRTGEKVFLECVQDMDHENMFWYRQDPGLGLRLIYFSYDVKMKEKGDIPEGYSVSREKKERFSLILESASTNQTSMYLCASSTQGYAKNIQYFGAGTRLSVL.

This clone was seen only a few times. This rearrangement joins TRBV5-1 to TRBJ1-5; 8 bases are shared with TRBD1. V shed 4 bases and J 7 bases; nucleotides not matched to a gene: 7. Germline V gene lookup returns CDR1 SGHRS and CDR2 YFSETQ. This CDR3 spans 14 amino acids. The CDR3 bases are TGCGCCAGCAGCCCGGACAGGGTGGGCCAGCCCCAGCATTTT. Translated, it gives CASSPDRVGQPQHF.

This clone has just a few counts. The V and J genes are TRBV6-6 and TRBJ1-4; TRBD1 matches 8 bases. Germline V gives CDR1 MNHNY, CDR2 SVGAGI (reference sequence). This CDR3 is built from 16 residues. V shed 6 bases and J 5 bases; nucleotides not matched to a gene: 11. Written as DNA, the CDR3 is TGTGCCAGCAGGAGACGAGGACAGGGCGGAAATGAAAAACTGTTTTTT. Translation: CASRRRGQGGNEKLFF.

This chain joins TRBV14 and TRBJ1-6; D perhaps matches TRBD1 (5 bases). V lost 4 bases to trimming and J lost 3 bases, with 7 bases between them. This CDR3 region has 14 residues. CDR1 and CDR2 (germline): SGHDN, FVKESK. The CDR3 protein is CASSPGGYNSPLHF. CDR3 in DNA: TGTGCCAGCAGCCCGGGGGGCTATAATTCACCCCTCCACTTT.

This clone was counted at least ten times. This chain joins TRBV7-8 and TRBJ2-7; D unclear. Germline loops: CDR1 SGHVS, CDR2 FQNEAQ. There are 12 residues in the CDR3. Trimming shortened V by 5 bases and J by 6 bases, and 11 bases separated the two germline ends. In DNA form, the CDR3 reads TGTGCCAGCAGCCCGGAGTTGGGCGAGCAGTACTTC. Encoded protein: CASSPELGEQYF. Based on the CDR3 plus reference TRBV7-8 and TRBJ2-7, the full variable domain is GAGVSQSPRYKVAKRGQDVALRCDPISGHVSLFWYQQALGQGPEFLTYFQNEAQLDKSGLPSDRFFAERPEGSVSTLKIQRTQQEDSAVYLCASSPELGEQYFGPGTRLTVT.

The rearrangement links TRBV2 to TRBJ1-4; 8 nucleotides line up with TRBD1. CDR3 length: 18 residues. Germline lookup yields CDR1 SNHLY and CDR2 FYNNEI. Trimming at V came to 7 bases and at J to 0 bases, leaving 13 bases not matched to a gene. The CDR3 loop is CASTRSWTGLATNEKLFF. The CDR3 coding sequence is TGTGCCAGCACCCGGTCGTGGACAGGGCTCGCAACTAATGAAAAACTGTTTTTT.

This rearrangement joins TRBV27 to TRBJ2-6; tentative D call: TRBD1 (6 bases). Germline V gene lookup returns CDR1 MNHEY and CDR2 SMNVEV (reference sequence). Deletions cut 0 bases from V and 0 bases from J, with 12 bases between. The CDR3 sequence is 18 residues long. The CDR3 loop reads CASSLSPGQSSGANVLTF. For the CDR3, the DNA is TGTGCCAGCAGTTTATCGCCAGGACAGTCCTCTGGGGCCAACGTCCTGACTTTC.

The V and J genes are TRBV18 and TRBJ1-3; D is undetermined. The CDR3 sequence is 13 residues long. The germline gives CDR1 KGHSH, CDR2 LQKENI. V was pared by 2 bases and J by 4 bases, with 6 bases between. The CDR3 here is CASSPGPGNTIYF. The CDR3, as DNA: TGTGCCAGCTCACCAGGGCCCGGAAACACCATATATTTT.

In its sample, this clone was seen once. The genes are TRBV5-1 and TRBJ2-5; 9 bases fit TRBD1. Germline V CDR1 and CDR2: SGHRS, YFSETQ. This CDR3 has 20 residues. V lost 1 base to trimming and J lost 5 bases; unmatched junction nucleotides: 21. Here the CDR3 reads CASSLQGDPGQGVLVETQYF. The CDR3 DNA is TGCGCCAGCAGCTTGCAAGGGGATCCGGGACAGGGCGTTTTGGTTGAGACCCAGTACTTC.